Each of the 3 T cell receptor beta chains below was sequenced from the same sample in a study of T-cell reconstitution after alpha-beta-depleted transplantation in children. Unique molecular identifiers were incorporated during preparation of the TCRbeta library. From the PCR reads, TCRdb called clonotypes with MiXCR, one entry per CDR3 protein. The sample shows about 340,000 distinct CDR3 sequences, less than 15% of them seen only once. The starting material was PBMCs, obtained from the stem cell graft. These receptors were obtained from a human donor who donated a stem cell graft to a child with Fanconi anemia.

The gene calls are TRBV4-3 and TRBJ1-5; the D gene is possibly TRBD1 (5 bases). In germline, CDR1 is LGHNA, CDR2 YSLEER. This CDR3 comprises 13 residues. Trimming pared 1 base from V and 9 bases from J, leaving 10 bases between. This CDR3 is CASSQGVQGPQHF. The CDR3 DNA follows: TGCGCCAGCAGCCAAGGGGTTCAGGGGCCCCAGCATTTT.

The table lists this clonotype with a few counts. The chain employs TRBV6-2 or TRBV6-3 and TRBJ2-3; D not resolved. CDR3 size: 15 residues. Germline assignment: CDR1 MNHEY and CDR2 SVGEGT. Trimming shortened V by 2 bases and J by 3 bases, and 12 bases separated the two germline ends. The CDR3, as DNA: TGTGCCAGCAGTTACGGGGTAGAGTCGACAGATACGCAGTATTTT. Translating gives CASSYGVESTDTQYF.

Worth noting for this clonotype: A much larger clone is a single base away; this may be a read error. This rearrangement joins TRBV18 to TRBJ1-1, with TRBD1 matching 9 bases. This CDR3 has 13 amino acids. CDR1 and CDR2 (germline): KGHSH, LQKENI. The CDR3 protein is CAGSPGTGPEAFF. Here the CDR3 DNA reads TGTGCCGGCTCACCGGGGACAGGGCCCGAAGCTTTCTTT.